This T cell receptor beta chain was recorded in a study of vaccination effects on CD4 cells after COVID-19. The count of this clone is one. Its antigen remains unknown. Assay: immunoSEQ multiplex PCR; the TCRdb copy retains only in-frame clones and omits some. This table holds nearly 45,000 clones, about three quarters found once. Ahead of sequencing, the ViraFEST assay grew antigen-specific CD4+ T cells using viral peptide pools. When around 10 days of culture had elapsed, CD4+ T cells were isolated. The person had a PCR-confirmed SARS-CoV-2 infection during March to December 2020. The source is a human donor who had a prior SARS-CoV-2 infection. The source material was CD4+ T cells from PBMCs cultured with a peptide pool, sampled before COVID-19 vaccination.

CDR3 protein: CASSLTGDPYEQYF. The CDR3 DNA sequence: TGTGCCAGCAGTTTGACAGGGGACCCCTACGAGCAGTACTTC. The J gene is TRBJ2-7, the V gene TRBV6-5; the match to TRBD1 covers 8 bases. CDR3 size: 14 residues. The germline V gene encodes CDR1 MNHEY and CDR2 SVGAGI. The V segment lost 4 bases and the J segment 2 bases; nucleotides outside the gene matches: 4.